This T cell receptor (beta chain) comes out of a study of T cells in localized non-small cell lung cancer (dated by TCRdb to the early 2020s). Regarding the complete study: The study analyzed T cell repertoires of 236 early-stage NSCLC patients, comparing tumors and uninvolved tumor-adjacent lungs. The cohort consisted of roughly 240 treatment-naive NSCLC patients whose localized lung tumors had been resected. The mean age of the NSCLC patients was around 67 years, with 120 to 150 men and around 110 women.

The CDR3 holds 12 amino acids from the cysteine to the phenylalanine. Only the CDR3 DNA stays, 36 bases, in frame from base 1. CDR1 is given as SEHNR and CDR2 as FQNEAQ, both from the germline V gene (reference sequence). Trimming at the junction amounts to 4 bases on V and 6 bases on J, and the germline ends lie 6 bases apart. At diagnosis, tumor, uninvolved tumor-adjacent lung and peripheral blood were collected and then preserved as a mix of FFPE and fresh-frozen material. Blood samples were analyzed as peripheral blood mononuclear cells for TCR repertoire profiling. The immunoSEQ Assay was used to sequence TCR beta CDR3 regions from DNA. In the paper's pipeline: To compute T cell density, TCR beta template counts were normalized to usable DNA, which was estimated by amplifying housekeeping genes. Richness was estimated using the preseqR package, with extrapolation to 400,000 templates for PBMC samples and to 120,000 templates for tissue samples. Clonality was defined as one minus Pielou's evenness. Tissue-enriched TCRs were identified through differential abundance testing performed on productive amino-acid clonotypes, with a minimum total count of 5 and an alpha of 0.1. The Jaccard Index and the Morisita Overlap Index were used to quantify repertoire overlap between compartments. TCR beta CDR3s were clustered by GLIPH together with public tetramer-defined viral CDR3s, and at least three viral sequences plus V-gene enrichment were required for viral motifs. The table comes from immuneACCESS by way of TCRdb, which keeps in-frame sequences with V and J called. Part of the clones is missing from these tables; in studies checked, under half for an unresolved V gene and the rest for unknown reasons. From that table come the V and J calls and clone size; the DNA was used to work out D and trimming. The table for this sample lists 20,000 to 25,000 clones; less than 90% of them were counted only once. About 29% of the sample is in the top ten clones.

Overall study results and their limits: Higher blood T cell density associated with longer overall survival, while higher adjacent-lung clonality associated with shorter survival. Since the design was exploratory, TCR variables were selected using unadjusted p-values with no false-discovery rate correction. Because multi-region tumor sequencing was not done, intratumor heterogeneity could not be ruled out. A median of around 57 of the top 100 tumor clones were detected in paired uninvolved adjacent lung, and 28 of these tumor clones were also found among the top 100 clones of the paired uninvolved adjacent lung. Uninvolved tumor-adjacent lung showed the highest T cell clonality, higher than tumor, which suggests more focused antigenic responses in the uninvolved tumor-adjacent lung.

On this clone itself: It has no known antigen specificity. No base-level quality is on record; no much larger clone is a single base apart.

The source material was peripheral blood, sampled before any cancer treatment. This TCR derives from a male donor aged 60 or over with stage I squamous cell lung carcinoma. The chain links TRBV7-9 with TRBJ2-2, with the D segment identity uncertain. The CDR3 corresponds to CASSSPPGELFF. In nucleotides, the sequence is TGTGCCAGCAGCTCCCCCCCCGGGGAGCTGTTTTTT.